This T cell receptor (beta chain) originates from a study of T cells in Graves' hyperthyroidism and ophthalmopathy. The study's findings and limits: Blood also showed most of the thyroid clonotypes that were expanded above 0.001.

Uncontrolled infection, other autoimmune disease, pregnancy and lactation each barred patients from inclusion. Germline lookup yields CDR1 MNHNS and CDR2 SASEGT. CDR3 length: 17 residues. V gave up 6 bases and J gave up 0 bases; unmatched junction bases: 6. There were TCR beta CDR3 regions amplified from RNA transcripts. The primer set for the first-round RT-PCR of the TCR CDR3 was HTBI. TCRdb processed the multiplex PCR reads anew with MiXCR; each CDR3 protein has one entry. The sample includes 500,000 to 600,000 distinct CDR3 sequences, 46% of them seen just once. This clonotype was detected ten times or more. Its antigen is unknown.

The genes are TRBV6-1 and TRBJ1-6; 9 positions agree with TRBD1. Sequencing was done on a sample of peripheral blood or thyroid tissue (not recorded which). This sequence originates from an adult woman with Graves' disease, either hyperthyroidism or ophthalmopathy (not recorded which). The CDR3 sequence is CASSPGQGSSYNSPLHF. The CDR3 DNA follows: TGTGCCAGCAGCCCAGGACAGGGGAGCTCCTATAATTCACCCCTCCACTTT.